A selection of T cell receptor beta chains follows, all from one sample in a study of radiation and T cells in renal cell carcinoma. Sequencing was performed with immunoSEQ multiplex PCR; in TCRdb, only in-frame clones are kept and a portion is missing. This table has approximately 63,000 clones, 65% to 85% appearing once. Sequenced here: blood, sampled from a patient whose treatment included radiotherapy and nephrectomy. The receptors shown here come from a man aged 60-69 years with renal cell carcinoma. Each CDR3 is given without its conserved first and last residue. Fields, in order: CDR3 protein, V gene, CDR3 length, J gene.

ASSLVLADEQY | TRBV7-2 | 11 | TRBJ2-7
ASSVGIAGSTDTQY | TRBV9 | 14 | TRBJ2-3
ASSLSGTSTDTQY | TRBV5-1 | 13 | TRBJ2-3
ACVRGGLTDTQY | TRBV30 | 12 | TRBJ2-3
ASSPDGGRQF | TRBV5-1 | 10 | TRBJ2-1
ASGLLSGSVTGELF | TRBV12-5 | 14 | TRBJ2-2
ASSMTAQETQY | TRBV19 | 11 | TRBJ2-5
ASTPPGKETQY | TRBV6-5 | 11 | TRBJ2-5
ASSLNPGTGIAQETQY | TRBV5-1 | 16 | TRBJ2-5
ASSELGLALNIQY | TRBV6-1 | 13 | TRBJ2-4
ASRRGQAAYNEQF | TRBV28 | 13 | TRBJ2-1
ASSHSRSKQNNEQF | TRBV7-7 | 14 | TRBJ2-1
ASSFVVGTGSGNTIY | TRBV28 | 15 | TRBJ1-3
ASSLGPPGNSPLH | TRBV11-3 | 13 | TRBJ1-6
ASLPRDLSYNEQF | TRBV27 | 13 | TRBJ2-1
ASSRYGDYGYT | TRBV19 | 11 | TRBJ1-2
ASSLQDGTEAF | TRBV18 | 11 | TRBJ1-1
ASSDSGSNYGYT | TRBV6-4 | 12 | TRBJ1-2
AWKADRVYHEQY | TRBV30 | 12 | TRBJ2-7
AWALGGSQPQH | TRBV30 | 11 | TRBJ1-5
ASSSSGQGLMNTEAF | TRBV5-1 | 15 | TRBJ1-1
AWGREGLREAF | TRBV30 | 11 | TRBJ1-1
ASSLDAATDTQY | TRBV5-1 | 12 | TRBJ2-3
ASSSSRDGETQY | TRBV7-3 | 12 | TRBJ2-5
ASSFSGGPQETQY | TRBV5-1 | 13 | TRBJ2-5
ASSETRDRLKFYGYT | TRBV6-1 | 15 | TRBJ1-2
ASSEARTNNSPLH | TRBV2 | 13 | TRBJ1-6
ACATGVVGELF | TRBV19 | 11 | TRBJ2-2
ASSPRAEGAETQY | TRBV7-9 | 13 | TRBJ2-5
SVDSGAGNTIY | TRBV29-1 | 11 | TRBJ1-3
ASSQESGRGEKLF | TRBV4-3 | 13 | TRBJ1-4
ASTLTGGESPLH | TRBV27 | 12 | TRBJ1-6
AWSVERYGYT | TRBV30 | 10 | TRBJ1-2
ASSDSSGRTTDTQY | TRBV9 | 14 | TRBJ2-3
ASSTPTGARTEAF | TRBV6-5 | 13 | TRBJ1-1
ASSYDPVDTQY | TRBV6-6 | 11 | TRBJ2-3
ASSSLTAGLGYT | TRBV9 | 12 | TRBJ1-2
ASSPGVGRGGDSNQPQH | TRBV19 | 17 | TRBJ1-5
ASSQRRDFSGNTIY | TRBV19 | 14 | TRBJ1-3
ASSDGGGTDTGELF | TRBV7-9 | 14 | TRBJ2-2
ASSLGSNEKLF | TRBV5-6 | 11 | TRBJ1-4
ASSVAYRGGNVLT | TRBV9 | 13 | TRBJ2-6
ASSPDARLTGELF | TRBV18 | 13 | TRBJ2-2
ASSLGLPPDNEQF | TRBV27 | 13 | TRBJ2-1
ASSEPGHLPYGYT | TRBV25-1 | 13 | TRBJ1-2
ASGNMGQPTNYGYT | TRBV6-6 | 14 | TRBJ1-2
ASSVGPRGQGAYHSGGYT | TRBV9 | 18 | TRBJ1-2
ASTSLSYNEQF | TRBV6-1 | 11 | TRBJ2-1
ASAGLAAYNEQF | TRBV25-1 | 12 | TRBJ2-1
ASSLQGAGEAEAF | TRBV5-1 | 13 | TRBJ1-1
ASSEGAF | TRBV7-3 | 7 | TRBJ1-1
ASSQGTGGLGYT | TRBV4-1 | 12 | TRBJ1-2
ASSLLTPSGGGGYT | TRBV7-9 | 14 | TRBJ1-2
ASSSQASGGETDTQY | TRBV7-2 | 15 | TRBJ2-3
ASVLGQGGNTEAF | TRBV5-1 | 13 | TRBJ1-1